Shown below are 24 T cell receptor beta chains from a single sample sequenced in a study of OX40 agonist ivuxolimab in advanced cancers. Preparation of the library involved the immunoSEQ multiplex PCR assay. TCRdb limited this immuneACCESS table to in-frame rearrangements with V and J called. A share of clones is missing; checked studies link under half to unresolved V genes, and the rest is unexplained. For this sample there are tens of thousands of clones; around nine tenths appear just once. Over 2% of the sample comes from the top ten. The sequences come from CD4+ or CD8+ T cells sorted from blood, collected in a trial of the OX40 agonist ivuxolimab. These receptors were taken from an adult with an advanced solid tumor such as melanoma, head and neck, liver or kidney cancer.

The CDR3 nucleotides are TGTGCCAGCAGGGAATTAGCGGGGGGTACCTACAATGAGCAGTTCTTC. Translating it yields CASRELAGGTYNEQFF. The gene calls are TRBV2 and TRBJ2-1; 10 bases align to TRBD2. The CDR3 runs 16 residues. Germline CDR1 is SNHLY and CDR2 is FYNNEI. Unmatched junction bases numbered 7, after V lost 6 bases and J lost 2 bases.

The chain uses TRBV19 and TRBJ1-6; 8 nucleotides line up with TRBD1. Germline CDR1 LNHDA, CDR2 SQIVND (reference sequence). This CDR3 comprises 17 residues. V gave up 0 bases and J gave up 8 bases; unmatched junction bases: 9. The CDR3 DNA reads as TGTGCCAGTAGTATAGATCTCTTACAGGGGGGACATTCACCCCTCCACTTT. It translates to CASSIDLLQGGHSPLHF.

This chain links TRBV5-4 with TRBJ1-6; 7 bases are shared with TRBD1. The germline gives CDR1 SGHNT, CDR2 YYREEE (reference sequence). This CDR3 is built from 17 residues. The V gene end was trimmed by 0 bases and the J gene end by 9 bases; junction bases not matched to a gene: 12. CDR3 amino acids: CASSLDKGARPASPLHF. DNA for the CDR3: TGTGCCAGCAGCTTGGACAAGGGGGCGAGACCAGCTTCACCCCTCCACTTT.

A single count supports this clone. CDR3 DNA sequence: TGTGCCACCAGCAGAATAGACAGGCAAAATTCACCCCTCCACTTT. Its translation: CATSRIDRQNSPLHF. V is TRBV15 and J is TRBJ1-6; D may be TRBD1 (6 bases). The V gene lost 2 bases and the J gene lost 7 bases, with 12 bases spanning the gap. CDR3 size: 15 residues. Germline CDR1 and CDR2: LNHNV and YYDKDF (reference sequence).

V usage is TRBV11-1 and J usage is TRBJ2-7; TRBD1 matches 7 bases. Trimming took 5 bases from V and 5 from J; bases not matched to a gene: 9. CDR3 length equals 14 residues. Per the germline V gene, CDR1 is SGHAT and CDR2 is FQDESV (reference sequence). The CDR3 DNA follows: TGTGCCAGCAGCCATTCGACAGGGCTCAACGAGCAGTACGTC. This translates into CASSHSTGLNEQYV.

CDR3 region: CSVELASEPLRGQYF. CDR3 sequence (DNA): TGCAGCGTTGAACTGGCGTCAGAACCCCTACGGGGGCAGTATTTT. This chain uses TRBV29-1 with TRBJ2-3, with TRBD2 as a possible D gene (5 bases). CDR3 size: 15 residues. The V gene lost 2 bases and the J gene lost 11 bases, with 23 bases spanning the gap. The germline V gene has CDR1 SQVTM and CDR2 ANQGSEA.

This chain connects TRBV7-9 to TRBJ2-3; D uncertain. This CDR3 has 14 residues. CDR1 is SEHNR and CDR2 is FQNEAQ in the germline V gene (reference sequence). V was clipped by 5 bases and J by 4 bases, with 13 bases between them. The CDR3 here is CASSPPTGADTQYF. The CDR3 coding sequence is TGTGCCAGCAGCCCTCCGACGGGTGCAGATACGCAGTATTTT. Looking up the rest from reference TRBV7-9 and TRBJ2-3 gives the full variable domain: DTGVSQNPRHKITKRGQNVTFRCDPISEHNRLYWYRQTLGQGPEFLTYFQNEAQLEKSRLLSDRFSAERPKGSFSTLEIQRTEQGDSAMYLCASSPPTGADTQYFGPGTRLTVL.

This clone occurred a few times. This chain joins TRBV5-6 and TRBJ1-1; D is undetermined. Deletions cut 6 bases from V and 5 bases from J, with 8 bases between. CDR3 length: 11 amino acids. CDR1 is SGHDT, CDR2 YYEEEE, per germline. The CDR3 sequence is CASTLSTEAFF. CDR3 sequence (DNA): TGTGCCAGCACTTTATCTACTGAAGCTTTCTTT. Looking up the rest from reference TRBV5-6 and TRBJ1-1 gives the full variable domain: DAGVTQSPTHLIKTRGQQVTLRCSPKSGHDTVSWYQQALGQGPQFIFQYYEEEERQRGNFPDRFSGHQFPNYSSELNVNALLLGDSALYLCASTLSTEAFFGQGTRLTVV.

CDR3 in DNA: TGTGCCAGCAGTTTGGTATCGTTGGGGGCCTCGAAAAACATTCAGTACTTC. Residues: CASSLVSLGASKNIQYF. The V gene is TRBV28, the J gene TRBJ2-4; tentative D call: TRBD1 (6 bases). This CDR3 spans 17 amino acids. Trimming cost V 3 bases and J 4 bases, with 19 bases left between them. The germline V gene has CDR1 MDHEN and CDR2 SYDVKM. Filled out from reference TRBV28 and TRBJ2-4, the complete variable domain reads DVKVTQSSRYLVKRTGEKVFLECVQDMDHENMFWYRQDPGLGLRLIYFSYDVKMKEKGDIPEGYSVSREKKERFSLILESASTNQTSMYLCASSLVSLGASKNIQYFGAGTRLSVL.

The V and J genes are TRBV11-2 and TRBJ2-3; the match to TRBD2 covers 9 bases. The CDR3 covers 16 residues. After removal of 1 base from V and 7 bases from J, the junction contained 9 bases not matched to a gene. Germline values: CDR1 SGHAT, CDR2 FQNNGV. Here the CDR3 DNA reads TGTGCCAGCAGCTTAGGGGGCGGGGGGGCCGCGAATACGCAGTATTTT. It codes for CASSLGGGGAANTQYF.

The V gene is TRBV6-5, the J gene TRBJ1-1; 12 positions agree with TRBD1. Losses at the gene ends were 5 bases for V and 5 bases for J; bases not matched to a gene: 6. There are 15 residues in the CDR3. Looked up from germline, CDR1 is MNHEY and CDR2 is SVGAGI. Written as DNA, the CDR3 is TGTGCCAGCAGTCCGGGACAGGGGGCTGTGACTGAAGCTTTCTTT. This sequence encodes CASSPGQGAVTEAFF.

The chain couples TRBV5-1 to TRBJ1-2; 8 bases map to TRBD1. Trimming removed 4 bases from V and 6 bases from J; junction bases left unmatched: 5. This CDR3 region has 13 residues. Germline CDR1 and CDR2: SGHRS and YFSETQ. The CDR3 protein is CASSLGQGNGYTF. CDR3 bases: TGCGCCAGCAGCCTTGGACAGGGAAATGGCTACACCTTC.

In this sample, this clone turned up once. V and J are TRBV4-3 and TRBJ1-5; D is unclear. The V gene's germline CDR1 is LGHNA and CDR2 YSLEER. The germline V and J ends were trimmed by 3 bases and 3 bases, with 15 bases remaining between them. The CDR3 covers 16 residues. The CDR3 region has the DNA TGCGCCAGCAGCCAGGATACCGGGTCCTACAATCAGCCCCAGCATTTT. Encoded protein: CASSQDTGSYNQPQHF.

The gene calls are TRBV5-4 and TRBJ1-2; a possible D gene is TRBD1 (5 bases). Between the trimmed V and J ends, which lost 9 bases and 2 bases, there was a span of 20 bases. Germline V lookup: CDR1 SGHNT, CDR2 YYREEE (reference sequence). The CDR3 contains 15 residues. The CDR3 here is CAINQGISSNYGYTF. In DNA, the CDR3 is TGTGCCATCAACCAGGGCATATCTTCGAACTATGGCTACACCTTC.

The chain combines TRBV7-2 with TRBJ2-7; D is possibly TRBD1 (7 bases). The V end lost 1 base, the J end lost 9 bases, and 13 bases lay between the germline ends. The CDR3 loop spans 13 amino acids. Germline lookup yields CDR1 SGHTA and CDR2 FQGNSA. The CDR3 region is CASSLGAGGLQYV. In nucleotides, the CDR3 is TGTGCCAGCAGCTTAGGGGCAGGGGGGCTGCAGTACGTC.

This chain links TRBV5-1 with TRBJ1-6; weak D call: TRBD1 (5 bases). The CDR3 spans 17 residues. Germline loops: CDR1 SGHRS, CDR2 YFSETQ. The ends were cut back, 4 bases at V and 3 bases at J, with 17 bases in the middle. CDR3 bases: TGCGCCAGCAGCCGTGACAGCTCCCTGGACTATAATTCACCCCTCCACTTT. This gives the protein CASSRDSSLDYNSPLHF.

The rearrangement joins TRBV2 to TRBJ1-4; tentative D call: TRBD1 (5 bases). This CDR3 spans 14 amino acids. CDR1 is SNHLY, CDR2 FYNNEI, per germline. V was trimmed by 6 bases and J by 6 bases, leaving 14 bases between them. CDR3 sequence: CASSSRGVHEKLFF. The CDR3 region has the DNA TGTGCCAGCAGCTCCCGGGGGGTGCATGAAAAACTGTTTTTT.

This clone has only a few counts. The chain employs TRBV19 and TRBJ1-6, with no clear D. The CDR3 is 16 amino acids. With 4 bases removed from V and 1 base from J, the gap between germline ends came to 11 bases. Germline lookup yields CDR1 LNHDA and CDR2 SQIVND (reference sequence). CDR3 sequence (DNA): TGTGCCAGTAGTACCGGGTGGTTATCCTATAATTCACCCCTCCACTTT. Amino acid sequence: CASSTGWLSYNSPLHF.

The genes are TRBV11-2 and TRBJ1-5; the D gene is possibly TRBD1 (5 bases). V was pared by 0 bases and J by 1 base, with 16 bases between. The germline gives CDR1 SGHAT, CDR2 FQNNGV. The CDR3 extends over 18 amino acids. CDR3 sequence (DNA): TGTGCCAGCAGCTTAGATCCCCCGTCGGGGGAGAGCAATCAGCCCCAGCATTTT. Encoded protein: CASSLDPPSGESNQPQHF.

The chain has TRBV10-3 and TRBJ2-5; D uncertain. The V and J ends lost 6 bases and 0 bases respectively, with 11 bases between them. CDR3 length: 14 residues. Germline V lookup: CDR1 ENHRY, CDR2 SYGVKD. The DNA for the CDR3 is TGTGCCATCAGCCCCACGAGGTACCAAGAGACCCAGTACTTC. Translated: CAISPTRYQETQYF.

V and J are TRBV30 and TRBJ1-4, with 7 bases fitting TRBD1. This CDR3 has 14 residues. Germline trimming cut 3 bases from V and 7 bases from J; bases unmatched to any gene: 8. The germline V gene encodes CDR1 GTSNPN and CDR2 SVGIG (reference sequence). The CDR3 sequence is CAWRRQGGIEKLFF. CDR3 bases: TGTGCCTGGAGAAGACAGGGTGGGATTGAAAAACTGTTTTTT.

The genes are TRBV7-2 and TRBJ2-3, with a tentative D call TRBD2 (5 bases). The length of the CDR3 is 16 residues. CDR1 is SGHTA, CDR2 FQGNSA, per germline. V was trimmed by 8 bases and J by 4 bases, leaving 22 bases between them. CDR3 sequence: CASGLFSGESADTQYF. The CDR3 nucleotides are TGTGCCAGCGGTTTATTTAGTGGGGAGAGCGCAGATACGCAGTATTTT.

V and J are TRBV4-1 and TRBJ2-5, with 8 nucleotides matching TRBD2. Trimming took 4 bases from V and 4 from J; bases not matched to a gene: 8. From germline, CDR1 is MGHRA and CDR2 YSYEKL. CDR3 size: 15 residues. DNA of the CDR3: TGCGCCAGCAGCCGGTCTGCCGGGGGGGGAGAGACCCAGTACTTC. It yields the protein CASSRSAGGGETQYF.

This chain connects TRBV28 to TRBJ1-1; TRBD1 might be the D (5 bases). V was clipped by 3 bases and J by 0 bases, with 11 bases between them. Germline V gene sequence: CDR1 MDHEN, CDR2 SYDVKM. The CDR3 is made up of 15 amino acids. CDR3 protein: CASSFQGLMNTEAFF. In DNA form, the CDR3 reads TGTGCCAGCAGTTTTCAGGGTTTGATGAACACTGAAGCTTTCTTT. Full variable domain (missing parts from reference TRBV28 and TRBJ1-1): DVKVTQSSRYLVKRTGEKVFLECVQDMDHENMFWYRQDPGLGLRLIYFSYDVKMKEKGDIPEGYSVSREKKERFSLILESASTNQTSMYLCASSFQGLMNTEAFFGQGTRLTVV.